This TCR beta chain is from a study of molecular identifiers for immune sequencing clone quantification. The CDR3 consists of 14 residues. Germline loops: CDR1 PRHDT, CDR2 FYEKMQ (reference sequence). Trimming removed 5 bases from V and 2 bases from J, with 13 bases in between. Naive CD8 T cells were FACS-sorted by CD8+CD4-CCR7+CD45RA+ markers. TCRdb processed the PCR reads anew with MiXCR; each CDR3 protein has one entry. The data contain hundreds of thousands of distinct CDR3 sequences, about 20% of them singletons. Details on this clonotype: What it binds is not known. A single base separates this from a much larger clone, so it may be a read error. Since no conserved phenylalanine or tryptophan closes the CDR3, a read error is the likely cause.

Study-level points and caveats: Effector cells had over 98% of their molecules in clones above 20 RNA copies, while naive cells had under 1%.

This TCR was recovered from a human donor in good health. Some libraries in this study had Jurkat cell RNA spiked in. What was sequenced was naive CD8+ T cells from blood, with Jurkat cell RNA spiked in. Subset described: FACS-sorted CD8+CD4-CCR7+CD45RA+ naive T cells. This chain uses TRBV13 with TRBJ2-7; unclear D gene. CDR3 protein: CASSLLLVPYEQYL. CDR3 DNA sequence: TGTGCCAGCAGCCTCCTACTGGTCCCCTACGAGCAGTACCTC.